This T cell receptor beta chain appears in the sequencing data of a study of cytomegalovirus exposure and HLA in healthy donors. Notes on the study in general: As immune exposure information, only CMV serostatus was available. Later analysis demonstrated an association between a missense DCLRE1C variant and TCR beta V- and J-gene trimming. Most TCRs appeared rarely, but some public TCRs recurred in many donors.

About this clone itself: The antigen remains unidentified.

PCR amplification relied on 60 Vbeta primers (plus 13 Jbeta primers). Original processing notes: Among the unique TCR beta chains that a later analysis counted, about 86 million in all, 9.5 million to 11 million were shared. Sequencing was performed with immunoSEQ multiplex PCR; in TCRdb, only in-frame clones are kept and a portion is missing. V, J and clone size are those of that table, while D and trimming were read from the DNA. The data show approximately 120,000 clones, over 65% seen once. Trimming shortened V by 3 bases and J by 0 bases, and 6 bases separated the two germline ends. Germline lookup yields CDR1 GTSNPN and CDR2 SVGIG (reference sequence). This CDR3 is built from 13 residues.

The rearrangement links TRBV30 to TRBJ1-3; no clear D. The specimen was PBMCs. This clonotype originated in a man in his forties or fifties in good health and CMV-seronegative. DNA of the CDR3: TGTGCCTGGAGCCCGGGCTCTGGAAACACCATATATTTT. Its translation is CAWSPGSGNTIYF.